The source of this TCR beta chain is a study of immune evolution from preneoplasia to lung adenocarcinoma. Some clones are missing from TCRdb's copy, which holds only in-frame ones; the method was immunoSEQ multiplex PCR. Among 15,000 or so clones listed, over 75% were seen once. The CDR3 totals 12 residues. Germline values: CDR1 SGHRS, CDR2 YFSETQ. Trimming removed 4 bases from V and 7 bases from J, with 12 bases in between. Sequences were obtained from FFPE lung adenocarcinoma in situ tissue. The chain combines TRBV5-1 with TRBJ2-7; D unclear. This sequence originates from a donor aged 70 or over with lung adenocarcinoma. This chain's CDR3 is CASSGPLGEQYF. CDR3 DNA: TGCGCCAGCAGCGGGCCGTTAGGGGAGCAGTACTTC.